These 4 T cell receptor beta chains were all obtained from the same sample, sequenced in a study of cytomegalovirus exposure and HLA in healthy donors. Using immunoSEQ multiplex PCR, the repertoire was profiled, and TCRdb retains in-frame clones only, with some absent. The table records 150,000 to 200,000 clones, about 89% of them present only once. Sequences were obtained from PBMCs. The receptors were gathered from a man aged 18 to 30 in good health and CMV-seropositive.

V is TRBV28 and J is TRBJ2-7; weak D call: TRBD2 (6 bases). Germline CDR1 reads MDHEN; CDR2 reads SYDVKM. V was trimmed by 8 bases and J by 2 bases, leaving 13 bases between them. The CDR3 is 13 amino acids. DNA for the CDR3: TGTGCCAGCCGAAGCGGGTCTACCTACGAGCAGTACTTC. It encodes CASRSGSTYEQYF. The complete variable domain, with remaining parts taken from reference TRBV28 and TRBJ2-7, reads DVKVTQSSRYLVKRTGEKVFLECVQDMDHENMFWYRQDPGLGLRLIYFSYDVKMKEKGDIPEGYSVSREKKERFSLILESASTNQTSMYLCASRSGSTYEQYFGPGTRLTVT.

The V call is TRBV19, the J call TRBJ1-5; D is ambiguous. The CDR3 loop spans 13 amino acids. Trimming stripped 11 bases from V and 3 bases from J, with 14 bases between. CDR1 is LNHDA and CDR2 is SQIVND in the germline V gene (reference sequence). CDR3 loop: CAVGRWFNQPQHF. CDR3 nucleotide sequence: TGTGCCGTTGGGAGGTGGTTCAATCAGCCCCAGCATTTT.

The genes are TRBV29-1 and TRBJ2-2; a possible D gene is TRBD1 (6 bases). This CDR3 spans 15 amino acids. Germline assignment: CDR1 SQVTM and CDR2 ANQGSEA. Trimming left V 5 bases short and J 5 bases short, with 18 bases between. As DNA, the CDR3 is TGCAGCGTTTCCAGGGGATGGGGAATGACCGGGGAGCTGTTTTTT. Encoded protein: CSVSRGWGMTGELFF.

The chain has TRBV5-1 and TRBJ1-2; TRBD1 aligns across 7 bases. V lost 4 bases, J lost 2 bases, and 5 bases stayed unmatched. CDR1 is SGHRS and CDR2 is YFSETQ in the germline V gene. The CDR3 covers 14 residues. The chain's CDR3 is CASSTGTDNYGYTF. As DNA, the CDR3 is TGCGCCAGCAGCACAGGGACAGACAACTATGGCTACACCTTC.